This TCR beta chain derives from a study of cytomegalovirus exposure and HLA in healthy donors. At the time of sampling, donors were nominally healthy, though unrecorded immune exposures were likely. The PCR employed 60 Vbeta primers together with 13 Jbeta primers. Clones were read by immunoSEQ multiplex PCR, and TCRdb kept only the in-frame ones, dropping some. Seen here are 98,000 or so clones, about 74% observed once, and the top ten hold about a sixth. Sample: PBMCs. This TCR derives from a man aged 55 to 69 in good health and CMV-seropositive.

The CDR3 bases are TGTGCCAGCAGAACGTTGTATCAGCGGGGGGGATCCACAGATACGCAGTATTTT. Amino acids: CASRTLYQRGGSTDTQYF. The V and J genes are TRBV27 and TRBJ2-3; 10 nucleotides agree with TRBD2. The germline V gene has CDR1 MNHEY and CDR2 SMNVEV (reference sequence). The CDR3 runs 18 residues. V gave up 6 bases and J gave up 2 bases; unmatched junction bases: 14.